This entry features one T cell receptor (beta chain) sequence. The data are from a study of shared clonotypes between healthy human individuals. As processed by the authors: Filtering was not the same, since immunoSEQ gave junction-only sequences without quality scores. Assay used: immunoSEQ multiplex PCR; TCRdb lists only in-frame clones, some missing. The V and J calls and clone size are taken from that table; D and trimming were inferred from the DNA. The sample includes around 2.1 million clones, roughly 95% of them seen just once. V lost 7 bases to trimming and J lost 5 bases; unmatched junction nucleotides: 9. The CDR3 has 15 amino acids. Germline loops: CDR1 MNHEY, CDR2 SVGAGI.

The clonotype originates from a young man in good health. Sequencing input: naive CD4+ T cells sorted from blood. Subset reported: CD45RA+ positively selected. The V gene is TRBV6-5, the J gene TRBJ2-7, with 12 bases lining up with TRBD1. The chain's CDR3 is CASNRGTGGGNEQYF. The CDR3 coding sequence is TGTGCCAGCAACCGAGGGACAGGGGGCGGGAACGAGCAGTACTTC.